The entry that follows covers one TCR beta chain sequence. As yet, its antigen is unknown. Other DNA sequences in the sample encode the same CDR3. This entry comes from a study of shared clonotypes between healthy human individuals. Study-level results: The authors expected sequencing depth to affect clonotype sharing among donors.

Libraries were prepared by immunoSEQ multiplex PCR; TCRdb keeps only in-frame clonotypes and omits some of them. The sample consists of around 1.1 million clones, 70% to 80% of them appearing once. The germline V gene encodes CDR1 SGHTA and CDR2 FQGTGA. Trimming stripped 1 base from V and 5 bases from J, with 11 bases between. The CDR3 totals 14 residues. Sequencing was done on a sample of memory CD4+ T cells from PBMCs. The subset was: CD45RA-negative fraction. The chain links TRBV7-3 to TRBJ2-5, with D perhaps matching TRBD2 (6 bases). The receptor was isolated from a man younger than 35 in good health. Some clones in this sample may be carry-over from other donors' samples. CDR3 residues: CASSLRGGEETQYF. CDR3 DNA sequence: TGTGCCAGCAGCTTAAGAGGCGGGGAGGAGACCCAGTACTTC.